The sequence of this TCR beta chain was determined in a study of shared clonotypes between healthy human individuals. Study overall: Each donor contributed plates that comprised three CD4 naive, three CD4 memory, two CD8 naive and one CD8 memory.

Original processing notes: Filtering differed, since immunoSEQ gave only junction sequences and no quality scores. TCRdb's table, derived via immunoSEQ multiplex PCR, lists solely in-frame clones and lacks some. That table supplies the V and J calls and clone size; D and trimming were determined from the DNA. The profile shows roughly 1,100,000 clones, under 80% of them singletons. This clone was recorded a few times. There were no recent acute infections or vaccinations among the donors, who were healthy HIV-negative adults. The receptor comes from a young man in good health. Sample: memory CD4+ T cells sorted from blood. Subset given: CD45RA-negative fraction.

The CDR3 reads CASSLQGNTEAFF. The DNA of the CDR3 is TGTGCCAGCTCTCTTCAGGGGAACACTGAAGCTTTCTTT. The chain carries TRBV18 and TRBJ1-1, with a tentative D call TRBD1 (5 bases). The CDR3 extends over 13 amino acids. Germline V gene lookup returns CDR1 KGHSH and CDR2 LQKENI. Trimming took 6 bases from V and 1 from J, leaving 9 bases between them.